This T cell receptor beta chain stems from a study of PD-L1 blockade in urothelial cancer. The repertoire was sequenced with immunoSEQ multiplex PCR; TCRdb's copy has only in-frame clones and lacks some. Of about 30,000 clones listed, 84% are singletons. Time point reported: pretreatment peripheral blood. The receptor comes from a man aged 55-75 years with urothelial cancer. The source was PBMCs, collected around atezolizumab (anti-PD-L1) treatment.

The CDR3 DNA follows: TGTGCCAGCAGTTATTCAGGGACGAACACCGGGGAGCTGTTTTTT. Protein sequence: CASSYSGTNTGELFF. The rearrangement uses TRBV6-5 and TRBJ2-2, with a possible D match to TRBD1 (5 bases). The CDR3 runs 15 residues. Trimming shortened V by 3 bases and J by 0 bases, and 8 bases separated the two germline ends. Per germline, CDR1 MNHEY and CDR2 SVGAGI.